This T cell receptor beta chain was sequenced during a study of blood T cell repertoires in COVID-19. Across the whole study: T cells, B-cell-depleted T cells, or PBMCs supplied cDNA or gDNA.

Unmatched junction bases numbered 6, after V lost 3 bases and J lost 3 bases. Per the germline V gene, CDR1 is KGHDR and CDR2 is SFDVKD. The CDR3 consists of 16 residues. In this sample, this clone turned up a few times. Authors' methods: How many nucleated cells were present was estimated from reference gene primer amplification. This table comes from immunoSEQ multiplex PCR, and its TCRdb copy is limited to in-frame clones, with some not included. V and J calls and clone size follow that table, whereas D and trimming were derived from the DNA. This sample yields roughly 280,000 clones, of which about 89% are seen a single time; roughly 8.5% belongs to the top ten.

Sequenced input: peripheral blood. The TCR comes from a middle-aged man with active or convalescent COVID-19. This chain links TRBV24-1 with TRBJ1-3; 8 positions agree with TRBD1. CDR3 amino acids: CATSDPSTGGGNTIYF. CDR3 nucleotide sequence: TGTGCCACCAGTGATCCCTCCACAGGGGGTGGAAACACCATATATTTT.